The clone carrying this T cell receptor beta chain appeared many times. Its antigen is still unknown. The data were obtained in a study of vaccination effects on CD4 cells after COVID-19. TCRdb's table, derived via immunoSEQ multiplex PCR, lists solely in-frame clones and lacks some. The profile shows 50,000 or so clones, around 80% of them singletons. CDR1 and CDR2 from the germline V gene are LNHDA and SQIVND (reference sequence). V lost 8 bases and J 0 bases, leaving 8 bases between the germline ends. The CDR3 is 13 residues long. Once cultured for about 9 days, the cells underwent separation to obtain CD4+ T cells. The person had a PCR-confirmed SARS-CoV-2 infection during March to December 2020. Participants each got two BNT162b2 or mRNA-1273 vaccine doses.

The source is a human donor who had a prior SARS-CoV-2 infection. The J gene is TRBJ2-1, the V gene TRBV19; D is unresolved. Here the sequenced sample was CD4+ T cells from PBMCs cultured without peptide, taken after COVID-19 vaccination. The chain's CDR3 is CASGPNSYNEQFF. The CDR3 nucleotides read TGTGCCAGTGGGCCCAACTCCTACAATGAGCAGTTCTTC.